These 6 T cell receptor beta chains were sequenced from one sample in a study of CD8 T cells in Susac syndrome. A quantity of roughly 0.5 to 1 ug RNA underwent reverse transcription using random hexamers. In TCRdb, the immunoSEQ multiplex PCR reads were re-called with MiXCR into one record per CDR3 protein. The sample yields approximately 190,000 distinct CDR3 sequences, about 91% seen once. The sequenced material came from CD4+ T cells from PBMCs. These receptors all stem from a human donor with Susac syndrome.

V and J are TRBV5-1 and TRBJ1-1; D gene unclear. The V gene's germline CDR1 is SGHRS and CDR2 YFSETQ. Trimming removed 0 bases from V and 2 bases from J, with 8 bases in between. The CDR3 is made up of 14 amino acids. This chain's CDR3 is CASSLVVENTEAFF. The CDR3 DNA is TGCGCCAGCAGCTTGGTGGTTGAAAACACTGAAGCTTTCTTT.

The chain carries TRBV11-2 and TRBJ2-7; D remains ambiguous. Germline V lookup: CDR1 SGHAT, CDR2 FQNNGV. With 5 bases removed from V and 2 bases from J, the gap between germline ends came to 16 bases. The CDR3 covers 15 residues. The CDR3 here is CASSVGPRATYEQYF. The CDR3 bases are TGTGCCAGCAGCGTCGGACCTCGAGCTACCTACGAGCAGTACTTC.

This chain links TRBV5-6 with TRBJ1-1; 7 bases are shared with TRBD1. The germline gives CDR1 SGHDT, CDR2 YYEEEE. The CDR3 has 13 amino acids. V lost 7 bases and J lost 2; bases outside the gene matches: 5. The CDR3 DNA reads TGTGCCAGCTCGGGACAGTTAAACACTGAAGCTTTCTTT. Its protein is CASSGQLNTEAFF.

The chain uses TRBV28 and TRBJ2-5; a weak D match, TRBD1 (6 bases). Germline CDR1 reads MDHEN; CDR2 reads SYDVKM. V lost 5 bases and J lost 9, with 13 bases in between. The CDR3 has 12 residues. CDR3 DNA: TGTGCCAGCAGTAGGACAGCGCAAGCCCAGTACTTC. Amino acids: CASSRTAQAQYF.

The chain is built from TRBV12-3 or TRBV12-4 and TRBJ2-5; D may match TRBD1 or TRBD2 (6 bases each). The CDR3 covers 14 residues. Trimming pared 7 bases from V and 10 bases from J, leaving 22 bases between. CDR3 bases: TGTGCCAGCACCACTCACGGACAGCCCGGGGGCCAGTACTTC. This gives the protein CASTTHGQPGGQYF.

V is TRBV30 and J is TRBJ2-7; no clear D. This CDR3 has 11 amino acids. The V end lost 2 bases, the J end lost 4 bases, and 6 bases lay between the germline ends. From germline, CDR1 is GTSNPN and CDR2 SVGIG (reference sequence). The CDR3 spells CAWSTVYEQYF. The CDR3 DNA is TGTGCCTGGAGTACAGTATACGAGCAGTACTTC.